This T cell receptor (beta chain) emerged from a study of OX40 agonist ivuxolimab in advanced cancers. Whole-study context: Head and neck, renal cell, melanoma or hepatocellular carcinoma were the cancers that dose-escalation patients had. The group had a mean age of about 65 years, ranged from about 23 to 79, and was roughly 80% male. Study observations and caveats: Antigen specificity of clonally expanded peripheral T cells was not established. Both CD4+ and CD8+ T cell populations in blood had undergone clonal expansion by week 6 at 0.1 to 3.0 mg/kg.

TCRdb's copy holds only in-frame clones and misses some; the assay was immunoSEQ multiplex PCR. The sample shows about 71,000 clones, about 93% of them seen only once. Germline V gene data show CDR1 as MDHEN and CDR2 as SYDVKM. This CDR3 contains 16 residues. The V end lost 5 bases, the J end lost 0 bases, and 17 bases lay between the germline ends. Points on this clone: Its matching antigen is unknown.

The clonotype was recovered from an adult with an advanced solid tumor such as melanoma, head and neck, liver or kidney cancer. The source material was CD4+ or CD8+ T cells sorted from blood, sampled in a trial of the OX40 agonist ivuxolimab. This chain connects TRBV28 to TRBJ2-7; perhaps TRBD2 as D (6 bases). CDR3 sequence: CASSLLGGIHSYEQYF. The CDR3 DNA follows: TGTGCCAGCAGTCTCCTTGGGGGGATACACTCCTACGAGCAGTACTTC. Drawing the rest from reference TRBV28 and TRBJ2-7, the complete variable domain is DVKVTQSSRYLVKRTGEKVFLECVQDMDHENMFWYRQDPGLGLRLIYFSYDVKMKEKGDIPEGYSVSREKKERFSLILESASTNQTSMYLCASSLLGGIHSYEQYFGPGTRLTVT.